This entry lists 14 T cell receptor beta chains sequenced from one sample in a study of regulatory T cells in long-lasting Graves disease. Libraries of TCR beta came from iRepertoire HTBI primers plus Arm-PCR of CDR3 regions. One entry per CDR3 protein, called by TCRdb with MiXCR from the multiplex PCR reads. The repertoire has about 540,000 distinct CDR3 sequences, approximately 13% of them found once; the top ten carry 8.5% to 10%. Time point given: newly diagnosed GD, antithyroid drugs for less than 3 months. PBMC-extracted RNA yielded the TCR library. This sample also appeared in a second study, on T cells in Graves' hyperthyroidism and ophthalmopathy.

Specimen: peripheral blood mononuclear cells (PBMCs), collected at new diagnosis, from a patient treated with antithyroid drugs. The receptor source for this set is a man aged 25 to 40 with Graves disease.

The gene calls are TRBV18 and TRBJ2-1; D is undetermined. Germline values: CDR1 KGHSH, CDR2 LQKENI. V lost 3 bases to trimming and J lost 15 bases, with 18 bases between them. This CDR3 contains 13 residues. The CDR3 here is CASSPPSKVGLFF. The CDR3 DNA reads TGTGCCAGCTCACCTCCCTCTAAGGTCGGTTTGTTCTTC.

This clonotype was detected ten times or more. The J gene is TRBJ2-1, the V gene TRBV12-3 or TRBV12-4; D may be TRBD1 or TRBD2 (5 bases each). The CDR3 sequence is 15 residues long. V lost 8 bases and J 4 bases, leaving 18 bases between the germline ends. Here the CDR3 reads CASSRDGGYYNEQFF. CDR3 DNA: TGTGCCAGCTCCAGGGACGGAGGATATTACAATGAGCAGTTCTTC.

V and J are TRBV3-1 and TRBJ2-7, with D tentatively TRBD1 (6 bases). Trimming pared 3 bases from V and 3 bases from J, leaving 12 bases between. Germline V gene data show CDR1 as LGHDT and CDR2 as YNNKEL (reference sequence). The CDR3 loop spans 14 amino acids. The DNA of the CDR3 is TGTGCCAGCAGCCACAGGGGTGAGGGCTACGAGCAGTACTTC. Amino acids: CASSHRGEGYEQYF.

The chain has TRBV28 and TRBJ2-7; D possibly corresponds to TRBD1 (5 bases). From germline, CDR1 is MDHEN and CDR2 SYDVKM. V lost 3 bases to trimming and J lost 5 bases, with 11 bases between them. This CDR3 comprises 13 residues. DNA of the CDR3: TGTGCCAGCAGTTTTAGGGGCGGAGACGAGCAGTACTTC. This gives the protein CASSFRGGDEQYF.

The V and J genes are TRBV18 and TRBJ1-1, with a weak D call TRBD1 (6 bases). V lost 1 base and J lost 4, with 13 bases in between. Per germline, CDR1 KGHSH and CDR2 LQKENI. This CDR3 has 15 residues. In nucleotides, the CDR3 is TGTGCCAGCTCACCACAAGAGGGGGGGATCACTGAAGCTTTCTTT. It encodes CASSPQEGGITEAFF.

This clonotype was observed at least ten times. The chain uses TRBV29-1 and TRBJ2-7; 8 nucleotides line up with TRBD1. The CDR3 is 13 amino acids. The V and J ends lost 5 bases and 3 bases, in that order; junction bases with no gene match: 6. Germline V gene data show CDR1 as SQVTM and CDR2 as ANQGSEA. CDR3 DNA: TGCAGCGTTTACGGGACAGGTAGCTACGAGCAGTACTTC. It encodes CSVYGTGSYEQYF.

This clonotype was observed many times. J is TRBJ2-7 and V is TRBV3-1; TRBD2 aligns across 11 bases. The ends lost 2 bases at V and 0 bases at J; junction bases unmatched: 0. Germline V lookup: CDR1 LGHDT, CDR2 YNNKEL (reference sequence). The CDR3 runs 15 residues. The CDR3 reads CASSQTSGSSYEQYF. The CDR3 region has the DNA TGTGCCAGCAGCCAAACTAGCGGGAGCTCCTACGAGCAGTACTTC.

This clonotype occurred a few times. The rearrangement joins TRBV18 to TRBJ1-2, with 7 positions matching TRBD1. Germline V gene lookup returns CDR1 KGHSH and CDR2 LQKENI. J gave up 9 bases and V 4 bases, and 5 bases lay outside the gene matches. This CDR3 is built from 12 residues. The CDR3 reads CASSLRQGSYTF. CDR3 bases: TGTGCCAGCTCACTCCGACAGGGAAGCTACACCTTC.

A few counts support this clonotype. The rearrangement uses TRBV19 and TRBJ2-1; the D call may be TRBD1 or TRBD2 (6 bases each). This CDR3 is 14 amino acids long. The V and J ends lost 8 bases and 7 bases respectively, with 18 bases between them. Per germline, CDR1 LNHDA and CDR2 SQIVND (reference sequence). The CDR3 DNA follows: TGTGCCAGTGATACAGGGCTGCGGGGAAATGAGCAGTTCTTC. Protein sequence: CASDTGLRGNEQFF.

Regarding this clonotype: This clone may be a read error of a much larger clone one base away. The J gene is TRBJ1-2, the V gene TRBV24-1; D remains unclear. The germline V gene encodes CDR1 KGHDR and CDR2 SFDVKD. The CDR3 consists of 15 residues. Trimming cost V 4 bases and J 3 bases, with 14 bases left between them. CDR3 loop: CATSDQRADDYGYTF. CDR3 nucleotide sequence: TGTGCCACCAGTGACCAACGGGCAGATGACTATGGCTACACCTTC.

The V and J genes are TRBV12-3 or TRBV12-4 and TRBJ2-5, with D perhaps TRBD2 (6 bases). The CDR3 contains 13 residues. V was trimmed by 8 bases and J by 2 bases, leaving 12 bases between them. Here the CDR3 DNA reads TGTGCCAGCGGAGGGCCGACACAAGAGACCCAGTACTTC. Translating gives CASGGPTQETQYF.

Remarks on this clonotype: This could be a read error, since a much larger clone is one nucleotide away. This sequence joins TRBV19 and TRBJ2-3; D not resolved. This CDR3 comprises 15 residues. Germline CDR1 reads LNHDA; CDR2 reads SQIVND (reference sequence). The CDR3 protein is CASSIVSGNTDMQYF. DNA of the CDR3: TGTGCCAGTAGTATTGTTTCCGGAAACACAGATATGCAGTATTTT. The full variable domain, with the rest looked up from reference TRBV19 and TRBJ2-3, is DGGITQSPKYLFRKEGQNVTLSCEQNLNHDAMYWYRQDPGQGLRLIYYSQIVNDFQKGDIAEGYSVSREKKESFPLTVTSAQKNPTAFYLCASSIVSGNTDMQYFGPGTRLTVL.

This chain connects TRBV9 to TRBJ2-3; D is ambiguous. This CDR3 is built from 13 residues. The germline V gene encodes CDR1 SGDLS and CDR2 YYNGEE. Trimming pared 0 bases from V and 4 bases from J, leaving 6 bases between. CDR3 amino acids: CASSVETADTQYF. The CDR3 nucleotides are TGTGCCAGCAGCGTAGAGACCGCAGATACGCAGTATTTT.

This clonotype occurred many times. This chain links TRBV29-1 with TRBJ1-1, with 9 bases fitting TRBD1. V was clipped by 5 bases and J by 5 bases; unmatched bases: 6. From germline, CDR1 is SQVTM and CDR2 ANQGSEA. This CDR3 spans 13 amino acids. The DNA of the CDR3 is TGCAGCGTTAGGGGGACAGGGATAACTGAAGCTTTCTTT. The encoded protein is CSVRGTGITEAFF.